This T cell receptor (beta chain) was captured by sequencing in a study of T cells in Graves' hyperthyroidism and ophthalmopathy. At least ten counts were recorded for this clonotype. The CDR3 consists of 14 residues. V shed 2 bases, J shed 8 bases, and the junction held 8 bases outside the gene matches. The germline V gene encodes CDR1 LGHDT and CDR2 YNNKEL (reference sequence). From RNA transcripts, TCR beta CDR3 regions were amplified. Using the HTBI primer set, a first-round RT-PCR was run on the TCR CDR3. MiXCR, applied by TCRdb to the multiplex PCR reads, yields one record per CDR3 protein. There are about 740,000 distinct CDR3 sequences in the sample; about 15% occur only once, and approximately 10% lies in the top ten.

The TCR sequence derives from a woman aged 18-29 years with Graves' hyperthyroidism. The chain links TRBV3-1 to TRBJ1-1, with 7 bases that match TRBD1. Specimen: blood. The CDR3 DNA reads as TGTGCCAGCAGCCAAAAAGGGACAGCGGTGGAAGCTTTCTTT. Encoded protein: CASSQKGTAVEAFF.